The 2 T cell receptor beta chains below were found in one sample sequenced in a study of cytomegalovirus exposure and HLA in healthy donors. PCR involved 60 Vbeta and 13 Jbeta primers. Profiling relied on immunoSEQ multiplex PCR, and the TCRdb table lists in-frame clones only, not all of them. The data show fewer than 200,000 clones, approximately 76% seen once. Sequencing input: PBMCs. The receptors shown here come from a woman between 18 and 30 years old in good health and CMV-seropositive.

J is TRBJ2-1 and V is TRBV11-2; 8 bases are a match to TRBD2. CDR1 SGHAT and CDR2 FQNNGV come from the germline V gene. This CDR3 is built from 19 residues. V shed 2 bases and J 2 bases; nucleotides not matched to a gene: 14. This CDR3 is CASSLRSSGERGTYNEQFF. CDR3 sequence (DNA): TGTGCCAGCAGCTTAAGGAGCAGTGGGGAGCGGGGGACCTACAATGAGCAGTTCTTC. The full variable domain, its missing parts supplied by reference TRBV11-2 and TRBJ2-1, is EAGVAQSPRYKIIEKRQSVAFWCNPISGHATLYWYQQILGQGPKLLIQFQNNGVVDDSQLPKDRFSAERLKGVDSTLKIQPAKLEDSAVYLCASSLRSSGERGTYNEQFFGPGTRLTVL.

The chain carries TRBV6-5 and TRBJ2-3; maybe TRBD1 (6 bases). Germline loops: CDR1 MNHEY, CDR2 SVGAGI. The V gene lost 0 bases and the J gene lost 4 bases, with 8 bases spanning the gap. The CDR3 contains 14 residues. Here the CDR3 reads CASSYSSGADTQYF. CDR3 bases: TGTGCCAGCAGTTACTCGTCAGGGGCAGATACGCAGTATTTT.